This TCR beta chain originates from a study of tumor-infiltrating lymphocytes in primary liver carcinoma. Study context: There were tumors of stage T1-T3 N0M0, each 4.2 to 10 cm across. Yields of productive TCRbeta reads ranged from roughly 3.5 to 7.5 million per sample and were similar across tissue types.

The CDR3 length is 14 residues. CDR1 is MDHEN, CDR2 SYDVKM, per germline. V shed 7 bases and J 8 bases; nucleotides not matched to a gene: 7. Details on this clonotype: Its antigen remains unidentified.

Notes on the study in general: Only around 8-25% of top clones occurred in all five tumor regions. The top-250-clone fraction was significantly higher in tumors than in blood (p = 0.039).

A constant-region primer served to make TCR beta cDNA from about 490 ng total RNA. The TCR beta library was amplified through three nested multiplex PCR rounds in a modified ARM-PCR procedure. Investigators reported that the first two PCR rounds, at roughly 10 cycles each, used TRBV1-TRBV30 forward primers with a C-beta reverse primer. Using its own MiXCR run on the multiplex PCR reads, TCRdb lists one record per CDR3 protein. The sample carries about 78,000 distinct CDR3 sequences, over 55% recorded once. Each 20-30 mg portion of unsorted bulk tissue served as the source for co-extraction of RNA and DNA.

The material sequenced was liver tumor tissue from sampling region 4. Subset meaning: tumor region T4, right-lateral pole. The TCR was taken from a woman aged 55-69 years with primary liver carcinoma and hepatitis B virus infection. The chain combines TRBV28 with TRBJ1-4, with 10 bases fitting TRBD1. DNA of the CDR3: TGTGCCAGCACGACAGGGGGCGATATGGAAAAACTGTTTTTT. Encoded protein: CASTTGGDMEKLFF.